This T cell receptor beta chain stems from a study of blood T cells in healthy people across ages. Per germline, CDR1 SGHRS and CDR2 YFSETQ. The V and J ends lost 0 bases and 12 bases, in that order; junction bases with no gene match: 0. The CDR3 runs 11 residues. Study-wide points: Observed TCR beta diversity per million T cells went down as age went up. This fall followed a roughly linear course with age. For the donors, CMV status was unknown and possibly confounded expanded clonotype changes.

Isolated per sample were at least 6 million PBMCs. Using a J-beta primer mix together with a sample-barcoded 5' primer, a second PCR was run for about 6 to 11 cycles. From each sample, at least 2.5 million paired-end reads containing CDR3 were obtained. TCRdb re-derived calls from the 5' RACE reads in MiXCR, one entry per CDR3 protein. The sample records 1,500,000 or so distinct CDR3 sequences, 55% to 75% being singletons. This clonotype was seen a handful of times. Its antigen is currently unknown. The TCR was taken from a man between 18 and 29 years old in good health. The J gene is TRBJ2-1, the V gene TRBV5-1, with 7 bases fitting TRBD1. Material for sequencing was blood. As DNA, the CDR3 is TGCGCCAGCAGCTTGGGGGACAGGCAGTTCTTC. Amino acids: CASSLGDRQFF.